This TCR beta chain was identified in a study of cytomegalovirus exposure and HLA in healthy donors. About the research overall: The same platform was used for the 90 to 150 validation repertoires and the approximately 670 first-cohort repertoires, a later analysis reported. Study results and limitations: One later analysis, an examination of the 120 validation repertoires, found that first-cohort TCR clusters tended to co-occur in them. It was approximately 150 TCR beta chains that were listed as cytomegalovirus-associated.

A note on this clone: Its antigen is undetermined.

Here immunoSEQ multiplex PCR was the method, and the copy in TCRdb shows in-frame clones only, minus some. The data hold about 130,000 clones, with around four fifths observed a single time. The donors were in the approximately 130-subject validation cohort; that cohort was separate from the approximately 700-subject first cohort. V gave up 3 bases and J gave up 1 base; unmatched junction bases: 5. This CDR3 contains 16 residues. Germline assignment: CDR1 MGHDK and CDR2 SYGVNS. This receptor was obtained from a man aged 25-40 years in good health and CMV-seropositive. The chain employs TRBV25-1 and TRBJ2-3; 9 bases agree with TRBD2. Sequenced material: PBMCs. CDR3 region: CASSDNSGSGTDTQYF. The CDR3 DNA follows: TGTGCCAGCAGTGATAATAGCGGGAGCGGCACAGATACGCAGTATTTT.